The clone carrying this TCR beta chain was picked up one time. This CDR3 is 14 amino acids long. Trimming removed 4 bases at V and 6 bases at J, with 15 bases between. Per germline, CDR1 SQVTM and CDR2 ANQGSEA. The entry originates in a study of blood T cell repertoires in COVID-19. Repertoires were generated with immunoSEQ multiplex PCR, while TCRdb's copy carries only in-frame clones and drops some. The table includes approximately 210,000 clones, over 75% detected once. Enrollees, roughly 18 to 95 years old, lived in some 24 US areas. The chain recombines TRBV29-1 with TRBJ2-2, with D perhaps matching TRBD1 (6 bases). This receptor was obtained from a man younger than 45 with acute COVID-19. Specimen: PBMCs or T cells enriched from blood (not recorded which). CDR3 residues: CSVAWTAVPGELFF. In DNA form, the CDR3 reads TGCAGCGTTGCTTGGACAGCCGTACCCGGGGAGCTGTTTTTT.